One and the same sample provided the 9 T cell receptor beta chains below, sequenced in a study of shared clonotypes between healthy human individuals. Clones were sequenced by immunoSEQ multiplex PCR, and TCRdb holds only the in-frame ones, with some missing. The sample includes about 110,000 clones, around 64% of them seen just once. The sample taken for sequencing was memory CD8+ T cells sorted from blood. Regarding subset: CD45RO+ cells pooled with CCR7-negative TemRA cells. The receptors originated from a woman aged 25 to 39 in good health.

This clone was detected a few times. The chain is built from TRBV15 and TRBJ2-7; 7 bases map to TRBD2. Germline V gives CDR1 LNHNV, CDR2 YYDKDF (reference sequence). The V segment lost 1 base and the J segment 0 bases; nucleotides outside the gene matches: 3. This CDR3 contains 15 residues. CDR3 in DNA: TGTGCCACCAGCAGAGCCGGGAGGTCCTCCTACGAGCAGTACTTC. Translated: CATSRAGRSSYEQYF. The variable domain in full, completed from reference TRBV15 and TRBJ2-7, reads DAMVIQNPRYQVTQFGKPVTLSCSQTLNHNVMYWYQQKSSQAPKLLFHYYDKDFNNEADTPDNFQSRRPNTSFCFLDIRSPGLGDTAMYLCATSRAGRSSYEQYFGPGTRLTVT.

The chain is built from TRBV28 and TRBJ1-5, with D hard to call. Trimming shortened V by 3 bases and J by 0 bases, and 9 bases separated the two germline ends. Germline CDR1 is MDHEN and CDR2 is SYDVKM. CDR3 length: 15 residues. DNA of the CDR3: TGTGCCAGCAGTTTTCTGCTGGGTAGCAATCAGCCCCAGCATTTT. It yields the protein CASSFLLGSNQPQHF.

This clone was counted only a few times. The chain couples TRBV4-1 to TRBJ1-1; D is ambiguous. Germline V gene data show CDR1 as MGHRA and CDR2 as YSYEKL. This CDR3 comprises 13 residues. Between the trimmed V and J ends, which lost 0 bases and 6 bases, there was a span of 8 bases. The CDR3 is CASSQDRGAEAFF. DNA for the CDR3: TGCGCCAGCAGCCAAGATCGTGGGGCTGAAGCTTTCTTT.

This clone was seen a handful of times. The same CDR3 is also encoded by other DNA sequences in this sample. The CDR3 region is CASSLGNNYEQYF. The CDR3 coding sequence is TGTGCCAGCAGTCTAGGGAATAACTACGAGCAGTACTTC. The rearrangement joins TRBV11-2 to TRBJ2-7; D remains ambiguous. This CDR3 contains 13 residues. Germline CDR1 and CDR2: SGHAT and FQNNGV. The germline V and J ends were trimmed by 6 bases and 3 bases, with 12 bases remaining between them.

This clone was observed a single time. The rearrangement joins TRBV9 to TRBJ2-1, with D perhaps matching TRBD2 (6 bases). Germline CDR1 and CDR2: SGDLS and YYNGEE. The V and J ends lost 4 bases and 8 bases respectively, with 19 bases between them. The CDR3 sequence is 15 residues long. CDR3 coding DNA: TGTGCCAGCAGCTTCACCGGGACTGCCTTGGATGAGCAGTTCTTC. Translated, it gives CASSFTGTALDEQFF.

CDR3 in DNA: TGTGCCAGCAGTTCCGGGACACTAAGCACCGGGGAGCTGTTTTTT. This sequence encodes CASSSGTLSTGELFF. This rearrangement joins TRBV6-4 to TRBJ2-2; a possible D gene is TRBD1 (6 bases). Trimming cost V 5 bases and J 4 bases, with 14 bases left between them. The CDR3 runs to 15 residues. Per the germline V gene, CDR1 is MRHNA and CDR2 is SNTAGT.

This clone showed up many times. The V and J genes are TRBV6-5 and TRBJ2-7; D remains ambiguous. Germline CDR1 MNHEY, CDR2 SVGAGI. V was shortened by 4 bases and J by 8 bases, with 21 bases between the two germline ends. This CDR3 is 15 amino acids long. The DNA of the CDR3 is TGTGCCAGCAGTTTTGACATCCCTTGGGATAACAAGCAGTACTTC. It codes for CASSFDIPWDNKQYF.

J is TRBJ1-5 and V is TRBV6-1; D remains unclear. The CDR3 covers 14 residues. V was shortened by 6 bases and J by 7 bases, with 16 bases between the two germline ends. In germline, CDR1 is MNHNS, CDR2 SASEGT. The CDR3 sequence is CASRSPGEAQPQHF. The DNA for the CDR3 is TGTGCCAGCAGGTCCCCAGGTGAGGCCCAGCCCCAGCATTTT.

The chain carries TRBV10-3 and TRBJ2-7; 8 bases map to TRBD1. The CDR3 has 19 amino acids. CDR1 and CDR2 from the germline V gene are ENHRY and SYGVKD. Trimming cost V 3 bases and J 1 base; bases outside gene matches: 17. The CDR3 region is CAISDYRGIVDIVSYEQYF. For the CDR3, the DNA is TGTGCCATCAGTGACTACAGGGGGATCGTAGACATAGTATCCTACGAGCAGTACTTC.